Each of the 32 T cell receptor beta chains below was sequenced from the same sample in a study of shared clonotypes between healthy human individuals. Clones were read by immunoSEQ multiplex PCR, and TCRdb kept only the in-frame ones, dropping some. The sample includes 1.4 million or so clones, around 98.5% of them seen just once. Sequencing was carried out using naive CD4+ T cells sorted from blood. Subset: CD45RA+ positively selected. These TCRs come from a man under 40 in good health.

The genes are TRBV2 and TRBJ2-1; 9 bases map to TRBD1. The CDR3 runs 14 residues. Looked up from germline, CDR1 is SNHLY and CDR2 is FYNNEI. The V and J ends lost 4 bases and 9 bases, in that order; junction bases with no gene match: 7. CDR3 loop: CASSAGQGEGEQFF. The CDR3 region has the DNA TGTGCCAGCAGTGCGGGACAGGGTGAGGGTGAGCAGTTCTTC.

This clone was counted once. This rearrangement joins TRBV14 to TRBJ2-7; D possibly corresponds to TRBD2 (5 bases). Trimming pared 0 bases from V and 3 bases from J, leaving 12 bases between. Looked up from germline, CDR1 is SGHDN and CDR2 is FVKESK. The CDR3 runs 15 residues. CDR3 nucleotides: TGTGCCAGCAGCCAAGACCCCACTAGATACTACGAGCAGTACTTC. Translated: CASSQDPTRYYEQYF.

The V call is TRBV6-5, the J call TRBJ2-2, with 7 bases aligning to TRBD1. CDR1 and CDR2 (germline): MNHEY, SVGAGI. The CDR3 runs 14 residues. Unmatched junction bases numbered 4, after V lost 5 bases and J lost 4 bases. Here the CDR3 reads CASSQYRGTGELFF. CDR3 bases: TGTGCCAGCAGTCAATACAGGGGCACCGGGGAGCTGTTTTTT.

The V call is TRBV5-8, the J call TRBJ2-2; TRBD2 agrees at 13 bases. CDR1 SGHTS and CDR2 YDEGEE come from the germline V gene. Trimming at V came to 5 bases and at J to 6 bases, leaving 1 base not matched to a gene. CDR3 size: 14 residues. In DNA, the CDR3 is TGTGCCAGCAGACTAGCGGGAGGGGCCGGGGAGCTGTTTTTT. Protein sequence: CASRLAGGAGELFF.

The chain employs TRBV7-9 and TRBJ2-2; 7 bases fit TRBD1. V lost 5 bases and J lost 5; bases outside the gene matches: 11. Germline V gene data show CDR1 as SEHNR and CDR2 as FQNEAQ (reference sequence). CDR3 length: 16 amino acids. The CDR3 protein is CASSLRRATGTGELFF. Written as DNA, the CDR3 is TGTGCCAGCAGCCTGCGCCGGGCGACAGGGACCGGGGAGCTGTTTTTT.

This clone was counted once. The V and J genes are TRBV14 and TRBJ2-3; D unclear. The germline gives CDR1 SGHDN, CDR2 FVKESK. V shed 1 base and J shed 10 bases, with 9 bases lying between them. This CDR3 has 12 amino acids. The CDR3 reads CASSQGTGPQYF. For the CDR3, the DNA is TGTGCCAGCAGCCAAGGAACTGGCCCGCAGTATTTT.

The rearrangement joins TRBV6-5 to TRBJ2-3, with 7 bases matching TRBD2. The CDR3 extends over 15 amino acids. The J segment lost 2 bases and the V segment lost 6 bases, leaving 8 bases of the junction unmatched. Germline-derived CDR1 and CDR2 are MNHEY and SVGAGI. This CDR3 reads CASRASGAVTDTQYF. In nucleotides, the CDR3 is TGTGCCAGCAGGGCTAGCGGAGCCGTCACAGATACGCAGTATTTT.

This chain connects TRBV7-9 to TRBJ2-1, with D possibly TRBD2 on 6 matching bases. CDR1 SEHNR and CDR2 FQNEAQ come from the germline V gene (reference sequence). V shed 2 bases and J shed 4 bases, with 18 bases lying between them. The CDR3 contains 17 residues. The CDR3 loop reads CASSLRGSWTNYNEQFF. CDR3 bases: TGTGCCAGCAGCTTAAGGGGTTCCTGGACTAATTACAATGAGCAGTTCTTC.

The V gene is TRBV15, the J gene TRBJ2-4, with a weak D call TRBD1 (8 bases). CDR1 and CDR2 from the germline V gene are LNHNV and YYDKDF (reference sequence). The CDR3 has 20 residues. V shed 2 bases and J shed 3 bases, with 26 bases lying between them. In DNA, the CDR3 is TGTGCCACCAGCAGACTCGTTAGGGGAGGACAGGGAGGGGGCAAAAACATTCAGTACTTC. It yields the protein CATSRLVRGGQGGGKNIQYF.

The chain recombines TRBV11-3 with TRBJ1-3; the D gene is possibly TRBD1 (5 bases). Per the germline V gene, CDR1 is SGHNT and CDR2 is YENEEA. Trimming cost V 5 bases and J 0 bases, with 11 bases left between them. This CDR3 is built from 15 residues. The CDR3 protein is CASSPGLGSGNTIYF. Here the CDR3 DNA reads TGTGCCAGCAGCCCGGGACTCGGCTCTGGAAACACCATATATTTT.

The V gene is TRBV6-5, the J gene TRBJ1-2; 10 nucleotides align to TRBD1. The CDR3 is 14 residues long. Per germline, CDR1 MNHEY and CDR2 SVGAGI. The V and J ends lost 7 bases and 8 bases, in that order; junction bases with no gene match: 10. CDR3 residues: CASKRDRGRRGYTF. The CDR3 DNA reads as TGTGCCAGCAAGCGCGACAGGGGGCGGAGGGGCTACACCTTC.

The chain has TRBV14 and TRBJ1-1; D may be TRBD1 (5 bases). The V gene lost 0 bases and the J gene lost 0 bases, with 20 bases spanning the gap. The length of the CDR3 is 19 residues. CDR1 is SGHDN, CDR2 FVKESK, per germline. The CDR3 loop is CASSQERSGRRAMNTEAFF. The CDR3 coding sequence is TGTGCCAGCAGCCAAGAGCGCAGTGGACGCAGGGCAATGAACACTGAAGCTTTCTTT.

The V call is TRBV27, the J call TRBJ1-5; 7 bases align to TRBD1. Per germline, CDR1 MNHEY and CDR2 SMNVEV (reference sequence). Trimming removed 5 bases from V and 2 bases from J; junction bases left unmatched: 12. There are 17 residues in the CDR3. The CDR3 sequence: CASSDWTGLGGNQPQHF. The CDR3 coding sequence is TGTGCCAGCAGTGATTGGACAGGTCTAGGAGGCAATCAGCCCCAGCATTTT.

In DNA form, the CDR3 reads TGTGCCAGCAGCAGGGGACTAGCGGGGTCTAGCACAGATACGCAGTATTTT. This gives the protein CASSRGLAGSSTDTQYF. V gene TRBV9 combines with J gene TRBJ2-3; 13 positions match TRBD2. The CDR3 totals 17 residues. V gave up 4 bases and J gave up 0 bases; unmatched junction bases: 5. Germline-derived CDR1 and CDR2 are SGDLS and YYNGEE. Using reference TRBV9 and TRBJ2-3 for the parts outside the CDR3, the full variable domain is DSGVTQTPKHLITATGQRVTLRCSPRSGDLSVYWYQQSLDQGLQFLIQYYNGEERAKGNILERFSAQQFPDLHSELNLSSLELGDSALYFCASSRGLAGSSTDTQYFGPGTRLTVL.

The chain carries TRBV11-2 and TRBJ2-4, with 9 bases fitting TRBD1. With V trimmed by 5 bases and J by 0 bases, 8 bases remained unmatched. CDR3 size: 17 residues. CDR1 is SGHAT, CDR2 FQNNGV, per germline. CDR3 amino acids: CASSTYRGPVAKNIQYF. The CDR3 DNA reads TGTGCCAGCAGCACTTACAGGGGGCCGGTAGCCAAAAACATTCAGTACTTC.

This chain uses TRBV9 with TRBJ1-2, with TRBD1 identical over 7 bases. Germline V gene lookup returns CDR1 SGDLS and CDR2 YYNGEE. There are 14 residues in the CDR3. The junction had 7 bases not matched to a gene; V was cut back by 0 bases and J by 8 bases. CDR3 nucleotide sequence: TGTGCCAGCAGCGTAGCCTTGACAGGGTTCGGCTACACCTTC. Protein sequence: CASSVALTGFGYTF.

The chain combines TRBV5-1 with TRBJ1-3; 10 nucleotides line up with TRBD1. V was clipped by 1 base and J by 8 bases; unmatched bases: 6. The CDR3 has 15 residues. Germline V gene sequence: CDR1 SGHRS, CDR2 YFSETQ. Here the CDR3 reads CASSLMTGGPDTIYF. DNA for the CDR3: TGCGCCAGCAGCTTGATGACAGGGGGCCCAGACACCATATATTTT.

The J gene is TRBJ2-1, the V gene TRBV5-5; D remains unclear. This CDR3 contains 12 residues. CDR1 is SGHKS and CDR2 is YYEKEE in the germline V gene (reference sequence). Deletions cut 0 bases from V and 9 bases from J, with 7 bases between. The CDR3 loop is CASSLGFLEQFF. The CDR3 DNA follows: TGTGCCAGCAGCTTGGGCTTTCTTGAGCAGTTCTTC.

This chain joins TRBV5-1 and TRBJ2-7; D remains unclear. Germline V gene data show CDR1 as SGHRS and CDR2 as YFSETQ. Deletions cut 4 bases from V and 9 bases from J, with 14 bases between. The CDR3 covers 12 residues. The CDR3 DNA reads TGCGCCAGCAGCCCCGGGTGGCTTGGGCAGTACTTC. This gives the protein CASSPGWLGQYF.

This rearrangement joins TRBV2 to TRBJ2-1; 8 bases are a match to TRBD2. CDR1 SNHLY and CDR2 FYNNEI come from the germline V gene. The length of the CDR3 is 13 residues. V lost 8 bases to trimming and J lost 1 base; unmatched junction nucleotides: 1. In DNA, the CDR3 is TGTGCCAGCGAGCGGGAGTCCTACAATGAGCAGTTCTTC. Protein: CASERESYNEQFF.

The chain is built from TRBV11-3 and TRBJ2-7; 9 nucleotides agree with TRBD2. CDR3 length equals 13 residues. CDR1 is SGHNT, CDR2 YENEEA, per germline. The J segment lost 6 bases and the V segment lost 5 bases, leaving 5 bases of the junction unmatched. In nucleotides, the CDR3 is TGTGCCAGCAGCCTAGCGGGACTTGCCGAGCAGTACTTC. This codes for CASSLAGLAEQYF.

The rearrangement links TRBV7-8 to TRBJ2-1, with D uncertain. Germline-derived CDR1 and CDR2 are SGHVS and FQNEAQ. The germline V and J ends were trimmed by 8 bases and 5 bases, with 13 bases remaining between them. The CDR3 is made up of 13 amino acids. CDR3 sequence reads: CASRSGVHNEQFF. CDR3 coding DNA: TGTGCCAGCCGCAGTGGGGTTCACAATGAGCAGTTCTTC.

The genes are TRBV6-5 and TRBJ2-1; 12 bases are a match to TRBD2. The trim removed 6 bases at V and 7 bases at J, leaving 7 bases unmatched. This CDR3 comprises 15 residues. CDR1 and CDR2 (germline): MNHEY, SVGAGI. DNA for the CDR3: TGTGCCAGCAGCCCGACTAGCGGGAGCGGGAATGAGCAGTTCTTC. Its translation: CASSPTSGSGNEQFF.

The gene calls are TRBV6-1 and TRBJ1-3; the D is unclear. CDR1 MNHNS and CDR2 SASEGT come from the germline V gene. Trimming removed 5 bases at V and 0 bases at J, with 11 bases between. The CDR3 sequence is 15 residues long. DNA for the CDR3: TGTGCCAGCAGTCGCAGATCAGTCTCTGGAAACACCATATATTTT. Its translation: CASSRRSVSGNTIYF.

With respect to this clone: This same CDR3 is encoded by further DNA sequences in the sample. The genes are TRBV5-1 and TRBJ2-7; a weak D match, TRBD2 (6 bases). Germline CDR1 reads SGHRS; CDR2 reads YFSETQ. V was trimmed by 0 bases and J by 4 bases, leaving 11 bases between them. This CDR3 is built from 14 residues. In DNA, the CDR3 is TGCGCCAGCAGCTTGGCGGGACTGTCTTACGAGCAGTACTTC. Encoded protein: CASSLAGLSYEQYF.

Worth noting for this clone: Other DNA sequences from this sample encode an identical CDR3 as well. The V call is TRBV18, the J call TRBJ2-7, with D maybe TRBD2 (5 bases). CDR1 and CDR2 (germline): KGHSH, LQKENI. With 4 bases removed from V and 0 bases from J, the gap between germline ends came to 7 bases. CDR3 size: 13 residues. The CDR3 region is CASSQRSSYEQYF. The CDR3, as DNA: TGTGCCAGCTCACAGCGGAGCTCCTACGAGCAGTACTTC.

The J gene is TRBJ1-1, the V gene TRBV29-1; tentatively, D is TRBD1 (5 bases). Trimming pared 8 bases from V and 5 bases from J, leaving 21 bases between. Per germline, CDR1 SQVTM and CDR2 ANQGSEA. The CDR3 has 14 amino acids. The CDR3 DNA follows: TGCAGCCTGATGGGACCGGGAGTTCGGACTGAAGCTTTCTTT. It codes for CSLMGPGVRTEAFF. The full variable domain, completed using reference TRBV29-1 and TRBJ1-1, is SAVISQKPSRDICQRGTSLTIQCQVDSQVTMMFWYRQQPGQSLTLIATANQGSEATYESGFVIDKFPISRPNLTFSTLTVSNMSPEDSSIYLCSLMGPGVRTEAFFGQGTRLTVV.

The V call is TRBV19, the J call TRBJ2-4, with 8 positions matching TRBD1. CDR3 length: 16 residues. With 4 bases clipped from V and 0 bases from J, the junction kept 5 bases outside the gene matches. The V gene's germline CDR1 is LNHDA and CDR2 SQIVND (reference sequence). The CDR3 nucleotides read TGTGCCAGTAGTACCCAGGGGGCCTTAGCCAAAAACATTCAGTACTTC. Its protein is CASSTQGALAKNIQYF.

Concerning this clone itself: The same CDR3 also results from other DNA sequences found in this sample. The V gene is TRBV2, the J gene TRBJ2-7, with D unclear. V lost 2 bases, J lost 2 bases, and 13 bases lay in between. The CDR3 extends over 15 amino acids. The germline V gene has CDR1 SNHLY and CDR2 FYNNEI. The CDR3 region is CASSELVAGPYEQYF. The CDR3 DNA follows: TGTGCCAGCAGTGAACTAGTCGCCGGACCCTACGAGCAGTACTTC.

Here the CDR3 DNA reads TGTGCCACCCCAGGGGGGAGAGGCGACAATGAGCAGTTCTTC. Its protein is CATPGGRGDNEQFF. This chain joins TRBV7-9 and TRBJ2-1; D possibly corresponds to TRBD1 (7 bases). This CDR3 spans 14 amino acids. Between the trimmed V and J ends, which lost 10 bases and 5 bases, there was a span of 18 bases. CDR1 is SEHNR, CDR2 FQNEAQ, per germline (reference sequence).

The chain couples TRBV25-1 to TRBJ2-7; 7 bases line up with TRBD2. J was trimmed by 5 bases and V by 6 bases; bases with no gene match: 4. There are 12 residues in the CDR3. The V gene's germline CDR1 is MGHDK and CDR2 SYGVNS. The CDR3 protein is CASSGLVDEQYF. CDR3 nucleotide sequence: TGTGCCAGCAGCGGACTAGTGGACGAGCAGTACTTC.

V usage is TRBV7-9 and J usage is TRBJ2-7; 13 nucleotides agree with TRBD2. The CDR3 spans 18 residues. V shed 4 bases, J shed 4 bases, and the junction held 13 bases outside the gene matches. Germline values: CDR1 SEHNR, CDR2 FQNEAQ (reference sequence). The CDR3 loop is CASSSRAPGTSGKYEQYF. In nucleotides, the CDR3 is TGTGCCAGCAGCTCACGCGCCCCCGGGACTAGCGGGAAGTACGAGCAGTACTTC.